Presented here are 30 T cell receptor beta chains from one specimen sequenced in a study of cytomegalovirus exposure and HLA in healthy donors. Use of 60 Vbeta and 13 Jbeta primers characterized the PCR. The method was immunoSEQ multiplex PCR; TCRdb's version includes in-frame clones alone and lacks a portion of them. The sample records about 140,000 clones, about 68% being singletons. The sequencing input was PBMCs. These receptor sequences come from a human donor in good health.

This CDR3 is CASSLAFLFRPPTDTQYF. In nucleotides, the CDR3 is TGTGCCAGCAGCTTAGCGTTCCTCTTCAGGCCCCCCACAGATACGCAGTATTTT. The V gene is TRBV7-9, the J gene TRBJ2-3; D gene ambiguous. The CDR3 is 18 amino acids. Germline CDR1 is SEHNR and CDR2 is FQNEAQ (reference sequence). Trimming pared 0 bases from V and 2 bases from J, leaving 18 bases between.

Only a few counts were recorded for this clone. This chain connects TRBV11-2 to TRBJ2-7, with no clear D. Germline values: CDR1 SGHAT, CDR2 FQNNGV. The CDR3 spans 12 residues. Trimming left V 5 bases short and J 0 bases short, with 5 bases between. DNA of the CDR3: TGTGCCAGCAGCCGTTACTCCTACGAGCAGTACTTC. Amino acid sequence: CASSRYSYEQYF.

The chain employs TRBV6-4 and TRBJ2-1; TRBD2 aligns across 7 bases. V trimming: 4 bases; J trimming: 0 bases; junction bases outside the gene matches: 6. This CDR3 has 16 amino acids. CDR1 and CDR2 (germline): MRHNA, SNTAGT. The CDR3 region is CASSVQASGSYNEQFF. The CDR3 coding sequence is TGTGCCAGCAGTGTCCAAGCTAGCGGCTCCTACAATGAGCAGTTCTTC.

The chain couples TRBV7-2 to TRBJ2-7; TRBD1 aligns across 7 bases. Germline CDR1 and CDR2: SGHTA and FQGNSA. Trimming cost V 1 base and J 0 bases; bases outside gene matches: 6. The CDR3 is 16 residues long. This chain's CDR3 is CASSLEGGFSSYEQYF. The CDR3 nucleotides read TGTGCCAGCAGCTTAGAAGGGGGCTTCAGCTCCTACGAGCAGTACTTC. Based on the CDR3 plus reference TRBV7-2 and TRBJ2-7, the full variable domain is GAGVSQSPSNKVTEKGKDVELRCDPISGHTALYWYRQSLGQGLEFLIYFQGNSAPDKSGLPSDRFSAERTGGSVSTLTIQRTQQEDSAVYLCASSLEGGFSSYEQYFGPGTRLTVT.

A few counts support this clone. The V call is TRBV9, the J call TRBJ2-6; 12 bases map to TRBD1. The CDR3 is made up of 17 amino acids. V was clipped by 3 bases and J by 2 bases; unmatched bases: 3. Germline loops: CDR1 SGDLS, CDR2 YYNGEE. The CDR3 DNA sequence: TGTGCCAGCAGCGAGGGACAGGGGGCAACTGGGGCCAACGTCCTGACTTTC. It is translated as CASSEGQGATGANVLTF.

This clone was picked up a small number of times. The chain couples TRBV11-3 to TRBJ1-2, with TRBD1 identical over 9 bases. Looked up from germline, CDR1 is SGHNT and CDR2 is YENEEA. This CDR3 region has 14 residues. J lost 4 bases, V lost 5 bases, and 5 bases had no gene match. DNA of the CDR3: TGTGCCAGCAGCCTGGACAGGGGAGCCTATGGCTACACCTTC. It encodes CASSLDRGAYGYTF.

J is TRBJ2-5 and V is TRBV12-5, with D hard to call. CDR1 and CDR2 from the germline V gene are LGHNT and FRNRAP. Trimming stripped 7 bases from V and 3 bases from J, with 6 bases between. The CDR3 contains 11 residues. CDR3 coding DNA: TGTGCTAGTGAATCGGAAGAGACCCAGTACTTC. Its protein is CASESEETQYF.

V is TRBV7-3 and J is TRBJ2-2; D might be TRBD1 (6 bases). V was clipped by 6 bases and J by 3 bases, with 11 bases between them. CDR1 and CDR2 (germline): SGHTA, FQGTGA. The CDR3 runs 14 residues. CDR3 amino acids: CASSWDTYTGELFF. The CDR3 nucleotides are TGTGCCAGCAGTTGGGACACGTACACCGGGGAGCTGTTTTTT. Filled out from reference TRBV7-3 and TRBJ2-2, the complete variable domain reads GAGVSQTPSNKVTEKGKYVELRCDPISGHTALYWYRQSLGQGPEFLIYFQGTGAADDSGLPNDRFFAVRPEGSVSTLKIQRTERGDSAVYLCASSWDTYTGELFFGEGSRLTVL.

The chain has TRBV2 and TRBJ2-3, with TRBD2 matching 14 bases. The CDR3 is made up of 14 amino acids. Germline values: CDR1 SNHLY, CDR2 FYNNEI. The V gene end was trimmed by 11 bases and the J gene end by 4 bases; junction bases not matched to a gene: 5. The CDR3 sequence is CARRLAGGPDTQYF. DNA of the CDR3: TGTGCCCGGCGACTAGCGGGAGGGCCAGATACGCAGTATTTT.

V usage is TRBV7-2 and J usage is TRBJ1-2; D possibly corresponds to TRBD1 (5 bases). The germline V gene encodes CDR1 SGHTA and CDR2 FQGNSA. The CDR3 runs to 14 residues. Trimming left V 4 bases short and J 4 bases short, with 13 bases between. The chain's CDR3 is CASSSDRSSYGYTF. Written as DNA, the CDR3 is TGTGCCAGCAGCTCAGACAGATCTTCCTATGGCTACACCTTC.

This clone was counted a few times. The CDR3 here is CASGLYEQYF. CDR3 bases: TGTGCCAGCGGGCTTTACGAGCAGTACTTC. The chain employs TRBV28 and TRBJ2-5; D is uncertain. Judging by the DNA end, TRBJ2-7 fits better; the J call may be wrong. Germline CDR1 is MDHEN and CDR2 is SYDVKM. The CDR3 loop spans 10 amino acids.

The rearrangement joins TRBV27 to TRBJ1-5, with 8 bases lining up with TRBD1. After removal of 2 bases from V and 7 bases from J, the junction contained 10 bases not matched to a gene. The CDR3 extends over 16 amino acids. CDR1 is MNHEY, CDR2 SMNVEV, per germline (reference sequence). The CDR3 protein is CASSLQWQGARQPQHF. CDR3 coding DNA: TGTGCCAGCAGTTTACAATGGCAGGGGGCCAGACAGCCCCAGCATTTT.

The V and J genes are TRBV7-3 and TRBJ2-1; maybe TRBD2 (6 bases). This CDR3 spans 19 amino acids. Germline lookup yields CDR1 SGHTA and CDR2 FQGTGA. V lost 2 bases, J lost 6 bases, and 26 bases lay in between. The CDR3 nucleotides are TGTGCCAGCAGCTTATCTCCGATAGCGATCACTAGCAGGTCCAATGAGCAGTTCTTC. Protein product: CASSLSPIAITSRSNEQFF.

V is TRBV7-2 and J is TRBJ2-7; tentative D call: TRBD1 (6 bases). Trimming pared 1 base from V and 5 bases from J, leaving 15 bases between. Germline values: CDR1 SGHTA, CDR2 FQGNSA. CDR3 length equals 15 residues. CDR3 region: CASSLDSRGFNEQYF. The CDR3 nucleotides are TGTGCCAGCAGCTTAGATTCCAGGGGTTTCAACGAGCAGTACTTC.

The chain recombines TRBV11-2 with TRBJ2-7, with a tentative D call TRBD2 (5 bases). The CDR3 covers 14 residues. Germline-derived CDR1 and CDR2 are SGHAT and FQNNGV. Trimming removed 3 bases from V and 2 bases from J, with 11 bases in between. The CDR3 DNA follows: TGTGCCAGCAGCTTCGGGGTACCGCCCTACGAGCAGTACTTC. Protein sequence: CASSFGVPPYEQYF.

The V and J genes are TRBV6-6 and TRBJ2-1, with 10 bases that match TRBD2. Looked up from germline, CDR1 is MNHNY and CDR2 is SVGAGI (reference sequence). V was pared by 6 bases and J by 7 bases, with 6 bases of the junction left unmatched. There are 14 residues in the CDR3. In DNA form, the CDR3 reads TGTGCCAGCAGGACAAGCGGGAGGGGAAATGAGCAGTTCTTC. This encodes CASRTSGRGNEQFF.

The V gene is TRBV28, the J gene TRBJ2-7; 8 bases match TRBD1. The V segment lost 10 bases and the J segment 3 bases; nucleotides outside the gene matches: 8. Germline CDR1 is MDHEN and CDR2 is SYDVKM. The CDR3 contains 13 residues. CDR3 sequence (DNA): TGTGCCACATGGGACAGGACCCGCTACGAGCAGTACTTC. This translates into CATWDRTRYEQYF.

DNA of the CDR3: TGTGCCAGTACCGAGTCCGGGGTCGGGGGCTACACCTTC. Translated, it gives CASTESGVGGYTF. V and J are TRBV19 and TRBJ1-2; the D is unclear. Trimming left V 7 bases short and J 8 bases short, with 17 bases between. This CDR3 comprises 13 residues. The germline V gene has CDR1 LNHDA and CDR2 SQIVND (reference sequence).

This chain joins TRBV28 and TRBJ1-5; 7 positions match TRBD1. This CDR3 comprises 15 residues. With 5 bases clipped from V and 4 bases from J, the junction kept 8 bases outside the gene matches. Per the germline V gene, CDR1 is MDHEN and CDR2 is SYDVKM. The CDR3 reads CASSGGTAINQPQHF. CDR3 DNA sequence: TGTGCCAGCAGTGGCGGGACAGCCATAAATCAGCCCCAGCATTTT. Looking up the rest from reference TRBV28 and TRBJ1-5 gives the full variable domain: DVKVTQSSRYLVKRTGEKVFLECVQDMDHENMFWYRQDPGLGLRLIYFSYDVKMKEKGDIPEGYSVSREKKERFSLILESASTNQTSMYLCASSGGTAINQPQHFGDGTRLSIL.

The chain couples TRBV19 to TRBJ2-5; possibly TRBD2 for D (5 bases). The CDR3 covers 15 residues. V was trimmed by 5 bases and J by 5 bases, leaving 18 bases between them. Looked up from germline, CDR1 is LNHDA and CDR2 is SQIVND (reference sequence). The CDR3 protein is CASSEVEGHGETQYF. The DNA of the CDR3 is TGTGCCAGTAGTGAAGTTGAGGGCCATGGGGAGACCCAGTACTTC.

The V call is TRBV19, the J call TRBJ2-1; 9 nucleotides match TRBD1. Per germline, CDR1 LNHDA and CDR2 SQIVND (reference sequence). V was pared by 2 bases and J by 5 bases, with 7 bases of the junction left unmatched. The CDR3 covers 16 residues. The chain's CDR3 is CASSIIIGQGNNEQFF. The CDR3 DNA sequence: TGTGCCAGTAGTATAATCATAGGACAGGGGAACAATGAGCAGTTCTTC.

The chain carries TRBV2 and TRBJ1-5, with D tentatively TRBD1 (6 bases). Germline CDR1 is SNHLY and CDR2 is FYNNEI. The CDR3 is made up of 14 amino acids. V lost 1 base, J lost 6 bases, and 10 bases lay in between. CDR3 sequence reads: CASSEEQGPQPQHF. CDR3 bases: TGTGCCAGCAGTGAAGAACAGGGCCCTCAGCCCCAGCATTTT.

This chain links TRBV5-4 with TRBJ2-1, with TRBD2 identical over 7 bases. Unmatched junction bases numbered 10, after V lost 4 bases and J lost 6 bases. The CDR3 loop spans 15 amino acids. Germline-derived CDR1 and CDR2 are SGHNT and YYREEE (reference sequence). This CDR3 is CASSLGVAGGNEQFF. The CDR3 DNA reads as TGTGCCAGCAGCCTAGGGGTAGCGGGTGGCAATGAGCAGTTCTTC.

This clone came up a few times. In DNA, the CDR3 is TGTGCCACCTCCCGGAGGGCCACTAACTATGGCTACACCTTC. This translates into CATSRRATNYGYTF. The V gene is TRBV6-5, the J gene TRBJ1-2; D gene ambiguous. CDR1 and CDR2 (germline): MNHEY, SVGAGI. This CDR3 contains 14 residues. The germline V and J ends were trimmed by 10 bases and 0 bases, with 15 bases remaining between them.

The rearrangement uses TRBV28 and TRBJ1-1; D ambiguous. The CDR3 has 14 residues. Trimming removed 3 bases at V and 6 bases at J, with 14 bases between. Germline V gene lookup returns CDR1 MDHEN and CDR2 SYDVKM. This chain's CDR3 is CASSLAQSWPEAFF. The CDR3, as DNA: TGTGCCAGCAGTTTGGCACAGTCTTGGCCTGAAGCTTTCTTT.

Only a few counts were recorded for this clone. The chain couples TRBV7-8 to TRBJ2-7; the match to TRBD1 covers 11 bases. Germline CDR1 and CDR2: SGHVS and FQNEAQ. CDR3 length: 15 amino acids. V shed 3 bases, J shed 3 bases, and the junction held 4 bases outside the gene matches. This CDR3 reads CASSFIGTGGYEQYF. CDR3 in DNA: TGTGCCAGCAGCTTTATCGGGACAGGGGGCTACGAGCAGTACTTC.

This clone occurred a few times. The chain joins TRBV2 to TRBJ1-4; 8 bases are a match to TRBD1. The CDR3 length is 13 residues. With V trimmed by 6 bases and J by 8 bases, 5 bases remained unmatched. The V gene's germline CDR1 is SNHLY and CDR2 FYNNEI. The CDR3 DNA reads TGTGCCAGCAGGTCTGACAGGGGAGAAAAACTGTTTTTT. It encodes CASRSDRGEKLFF.

The J gene is TRBJ2-7, the V gene TRBV10-2, with TRBD2 as a possible D gene (5 bases). The CDR3 runs 14 residues. Trimming took 4 bases from V and 3 from J, leaving 13 bases between them. CDR1 is WSHSY and CDR2 is SAAADI in the germline V gene. The CDR3 sequence: CASSVDSHYYEQYF. The DNA of the CDR3 is TGCGCCAGCAGTGTGGACTCCCACTACTACGAGCAGTACTTC.

This clone was recorded a few times. The chain has TRBV28 and TRBJ2-7, with 11 bases fitting TRBD1. The CDR3 consists of 14 residues. Germline values: CDR1 MDHEN, CDR2 SYDVKM. The J segment lost 4 bases and the V segment lost 6 bases, leaving 5 bases of the junction unmatched. CDR3 protein: CASRTDRGLYEQYF. The CDR3 region has the DNA TGTGCCAGCAGAACGGACAGGGGGCTTTACGAGCAGTACTTC. Filled out from reference TRBV28 and TRBJ2-7, the complete variable domain reads DVKVTQSSRYLVKRTGEKVFLECVQDMDHENMFWYRQDPGLGLRLIYFSYDVKMKEKGDIPEGYSVSREKKERFSLILESASTNQTSMYLCASRTDRGLYEQYFGPGTRLTVT.

This clone occurred once. This chain uses TRBV6-6 with TRBJ2-7; 12 nucleotides agree with TRBD2. Germline V gene sequence: CDR1 MNHNY, CDR2 SVGAGI (reference sequence). The CDR3 runs to 15 residues. The J segment lost 2 bases and the V segment lost 6 bases, leaving 5 bases of the junction unmatched. The CDR3 is CASRYLAGGPYEQYF. Written as DNA, the CDR3 is TGTGCCAGCAGATATCTAGCGGGAGGGCCCTACGAGCAGTACTTC.